This T cell receptor beta chain is drawn from a study of cytomegalovirus exposure and HLA in healthy donors. Overall study results and limits: 150 or so TCR beta chains were listed as cytomegalovirus-associated. Within an earlier analysis, most TCR beta V segments proved productive either about 90% or about 30% of the time. Most TCR sequences were rare, but some public TCRs occurred in many donors.

Primers included in the PCR were 60 Vbeta and 13 Jbeta primers. Here immunoSEQ multiplex PCR was the method, and the copy in TCRdb shows in-frame clones only, minus some. This table has some 89,000 clones, around 81% appearing once. This clone was seen a few times. What it binds is not known. The CDR3 runs to 12 residues. V shed 3 bases and J shed 5 bases, with 5 bases lying between them. Germline V CDR1 and CDR2: SEHNR, FQNEAQ (reference sequence). The sequenced sample consisted of PBMCs. This chain uses TRBV7-9 with TRBJ2-1; D not certain. This TCR derives from a young woman in good health and CMV-seronegative. The chain's CDR3 is CASSLAHNEQFF. The CDR3, as DNA: TGTGCCAGCAGCTTGGCCCACAATGAGCAGTTCTTC.